This entry features one T cell receptor beta chain sequence. The data were taken from a study of shared clonotypes between healthy human individuals. Assay: immunoSEQ multiplex PCR; the TCRdb copy retains only in-frame clones and omits some. The table has roughly 1.4 million clones, roughly 98.5% seen once. The CDR3 length is 13 residues. V was cut by 4 bases and J by 9 bases, with 16 bases left in between. CDR1 SGHTA and CDR2 FQGNSA come from the germline V gene. The gene calls are TRBV7-2 and TRBJ2-7, with D unresolved. This receptor was taken from a man aged 25-45 years in good health. The sequenced sample consisted of naive CD4+ T cells sorted from blood. As for subset: CD45RA+ positively selected. The CDR3 nucleotides read TGTGCCAGCAGCTCCCACTACCCGGGCGGGCAGTACTTC. Its translation is CASSSHYPGGQYF.